The 11 T cell receptor beta chains below all came from one sample that was sequenced in a study of PD-1 blockade in mismatch repair-deficient tumors. Produced via immunoSEQ multiplex PCR; TCRdb's table is partial and in-frame only. Among 15,000 to 25,000 clones listed, about four fifths were seen once. This specimen was PBMCs, taken 52 weeks after starting pembrolizumab. These receptors originate from an adult with mismatch repair-deficient cancer.

The chain carries TRBV2 and TRBJ2-7; TRBD2 aligns across 7 bases. The V and J ends lost 4 bases and 2 bases, in that order; junction bases with no gene match: 5. CDR1 and CDR2 from the germline V gene are SNHLY and FYNNEI. There are 14 residues in the CDR3. The CDR3 loop reads CASSAVGTTYEQYF. CDR3 DNA: TGTGCCAGCAGTGCGGTCGGGACTACCTACGAGCAGTACTTC.

This chain joins TRBV9 and TRBJ1-1, with a possible D match to TRBD1 (6 bases). The germline V gene has CDR1 SGDLS and CDR2 YYNGEE. The CDR3 has 16 residues. V lost 4 bases to trimming and J lost 1 base, with 17 bases between them. The CDR3 region has the DNA TGTGCCAGCAGCCCTAGGGGGGGACAATGGAACACTGAAGCTTTCTTT. Translating gives CASSPRGGQWNTEAFF.

This chain uses TRBV5-1 with TRBJ2-2; D remains unclear. This CDR3 is built from 15 residues. Germline-derived CDR1 and CDR2 are SGHRS and YFSETQ. V was shortened by 4 bases and J by 1 base, with 11 bases between the two germline ends. The CDR3 protein is CASSQLAGNTGELFF. In DNA form, the CDR3 reads TGCGCCAGCAGCCAGCTGGCAGGGAACACCGGGGAGCTGTTTTTT.

This chain uses TRBV19 with TRBJ2-7, with a tentative D call TRBD1 (5 bases). Germline loops: CDR1 LNHDA, CDR2 SQIVND (reference sequence). Trimming removed 3 bases at V and 0 bases at J, with 12 bases between. CDR3 length: 15 amino acids. DNA of the CDR3: TGTGCCAGTAGTATGGCCAGGGTCGGCTCCTACGAGCAGTACTTC. The encoded protein is CASSMARVGSYEQYF.

The chain recombines TRBV28 with TRBJ2-2, with D possibly being TRBD2 (6 bases). Trimming stripped 3 bases from V and 0 bases from J, with 17 bases between. This CDR3 region has 18 residues. CDR1 is MDHEN, CDR2 SYDVKM, per germline. Written as DNA, the CDR3 is TGTGCCAGCAGTTTTCGCAAACGGGACTCCGCGAACACCGGGGAGCTGTTTTTT. Translation gives CASSFRKRDSANTGELFF.

This chain connects TRBV14 to TRBJ2-7; 12 positions match TRBD2. CDR1 SGHDN and CDR2 FVKESK come from the germline V gene. Trimming at V came to 1 base and at J to 3 bases, leaving 4 bases not matched to a gene. This CDR3 is built from 16 residues. The CDR3: CASSQVLAGGNYEQYF. The CDR3 DNA reads TGTGCCAGCAGCCAAGTACTAGCGGGAGGAAACTACGAGCAGTACTTC.

This rearrangement joins TRBV9 to TRBJ2-2; 7 bases line up with TRBD2. Losses at the gene ends were 4 bases for V and 6 bases for J; bases not matched to a gene: 9. CDR1 and CDR2 from the germline V gene are SGDLS and YYNGEE. This CDR3 has 15 amino acids. The CDR3 loop reads CASSPGTTPPGELFF. The CDR3 coding sequence is TGTGCCAGCAGCCCCGGGACTACCCCACCCGGGGAGCTGTTTTTT.

The rearrangement uses TRBV28 and TRBJ1-2; 7 nucleotides align to TRBD1. After removal of 4 bases from V and 10 bases from J, the junction contained 12 bases not matched to a gene. The germline V gene encodes CDR1 MDHEN and CDR2 SYDVKM. The CDR3 is 14 amino acids. CDR3 nucleotide sequence: TGTGCCAGCAGTTACGTCAACAGGGGTGGGTCCTACACCTTC. This sequence encodes CASSYVNRGGSYTF.

V and J are TRBV28 and TRBJ2-3, with TRBD1 matching over 10 bases. From germline, CDR1 is MDHEN and CDR2 SYDVKM. After removal of 3 bases from V and 5 bases from J, the junction contained 11 bases not matched to a gene. The CDR3 has 17 amino acids. The CDR3 loop reads CASSLVNRDRGLDTQYF. As DNA, the CDR3 is TGTGCCAGCAGTTTGGTGAACCGGGACAGGGGTTTAGATACGCAGTATTTT.

The rearrangement uses TRBV19 and TRBJ2-7, with D perhaps TRBD2 (7 bases). CDR1 and CDR2 (germline): LNHDA, SQIVND (reference sequence). V dropped 3 bases and J dropped 3 bases, with 12 bases sitting between them. CDR3 length equals 14 residues. CDR3 coding DNA: TGTGCCAGTAGTATCAGGGGAGGGGTCTACGAGCAGTACTTC. Translating it yields CASSIRGGVYEQYF.

The chain joins TRBV7-3 to TRBJ2-3; 9 bases match TRBD2. The V segment lost 5 bases and the J segment 0 bases; nucleotides outside the gene matches: 6. The CDR3 totals 16 residues. From germline, CDR1 is SGHTA and CDR2 FQGTGA. Here the CDR3 reads CASSPRLAASTDTQYF. CDR3 DNA sequence: TGTGCCAGCAGCCCTAGACTAGCGGCTAGCACAGATACGCAGTATTTT.